This T cell receptor (beta chain) was obtained from a study of cytomegalovirus exposure and HLA in healthy donors. PCR employed 60 Vbeta and 13 Jbeta primers. Measured with immunoSEQ multiplex PCR; TCRdb has only the in-frame clones, and not every one. The sample has under 250,000 clones, approximately 78% seen once. V gave up 0 bases and J gave up 3 bases, with 11 bases separating them. The germline gives CDR1 SGHAT, CDR2 FQNNGV. CDR3 length equals 15 residues. Sequencing was carried out using PBMCs. The rearrangement joins TRBV11-2 to TRBJ1-1; no clear D. This sequence was found in a middle-aged woman in good health and CMV-seronegative. CDR3 protein: CASSLEGERHTEAFF. DNA for the CDR3: TGTGCCAGCAGCTTAGAAGGCGAGAGGCACACTGAAGCTTTCTTT.